This T cell receptor beta chain was recorded in a study of cytomegalovirus exposure and HLA in healthy donors. Both 60 Vbeta primers and 13 Jbeta primers went into the PCR. Profiling relied on immunoSEQ multiplex PCR, and the TCRdb table lists in-frame clones only, not all of them. The table shows 150,000 to 200,000 clones, with about 63% occurring only once. As concerns this clone: Antigen specificity is unknown.

Whole-study findings and limits: Cytomegalovirus association was listed for 170 or so TCR beta chains.

Germline-derived CDR1 and CDR2 are MNHEY and SVGAGI. The CDR3 contains 14 residues. Trimming removed 5 bases from V and 2 bases from J, with 12 bases in between. The chain recombines TRBV6-5 with TRBJ1-2; the D gene is possibly TRBD1 (6 bases). Sequencing was done on a sample of PBMCs. This sequence originates from a woman in her thirties or forties in good health and CMV-seropositive. As DNA, the CDR3 is TGTGCCAGCAGTGCCAGGGGTTGGAACTATGGCTACACCTTC. Translation gives CASSARGWNYGYTF.